A selection of T cell receptor beta chains follows, all from one sample in a study of cytomegalovirus exposure and HLA in healthy donors. The repertoire was sequenced with immunoSEQ multiplex PCR; TCRdb's copy has only in-frame clones and lacks some. The data contain fewer than 250,000 clones, over 70% of them seen just once; the ten biggest clones take up over 12%. The source material was PBMCs. The receptors here all came from a woman aged 25 to 39 in good health and CMV-seropositive. CDR3s leave out the opening cysteine and the closing phenylalanine or tryptophan.

j_call cdr3_length v_call cdr3_aa
TRBJ2-7 11 TRBV4-3 ASSRGQSYEQY
TRBJ2-1 11 TRBV30 AWRQGVIYEQF
TRBJ2-5 12 TRBV5-4 ASSLGTGEETQY
TRBJ1-1 12 TRBV4-1 ASSLVGLSTEAF
TRBJ1-2 8 TRBV2 ASADLGGT
TRBJ2-7 11 TRBV1 TSSPEENHEQY
TRBJ2-2 12 TRBV6-4 ASSMGWTGGELF
TRBJ2-4 13 TRBV27 ASRETYSGGNIQY
TRBJ2-3 14 TRBV6-4 ASSDSGGTGTDTQY
TRBJ2-7 12 TRBV27 ASGARGGNYEQY
TRBJ1-2 12 TRBV6-5 ASGKGSGVYGYT
TRBJ2-7 13 TRBV28 ASSGRGSSYYEQY
TRBJ2-3 13 TRBV4-1 ASSQTRESTDTQY
TRBJ2-7 14 TRBV10-3 AISESSTSGIYEQY
TRBJ2-2 13 TRBV10-3 AISNTGGVTGELF
TRBJ2-7 12 TRBV2 ASSEGRGSYEQY
TRBJ2-1 12 TRBV27 ASMTGSSYNEQF
TRBJ2-7 14 TRBV27 ASSLASEGGSYEQY
TRBJ1-2 12 TRBV19 ASSNLAKNYGYT
TRBJ2-1 14 TRBV9 ASSEPGTGGYNEQF
TRBJ1-3 10 TRBV30 AWSRQGNTIY
TRBJ2-1 14 TRBV18 ASSPNPAGPYNEQF